What follows describes a single T cell receptor beta chain. TCRdb itself ran the reads through MiXCR, one entry per CDR3 protein. The data hold 150,000 to 200,000 distinct CDR3 sequences, with about a sixth observed a single time. V was clipped by 3 bases and J by 6 bases, with 11 bases between them. The CDR3 has 13 residues. CDR1 and CDR2 from the germline V gene are MNHEY and SMNVEV (reference sequence). This sample is drawn from a study of T cell repertoires in cytomegalovirus infection. This chain links TRBV27 with TRBJ1-2; D may be TRBD1 (5 bases). The origin of this receptor is a human donor in good health (CMV status not recorded). Some clones in this sample may be carry-over from other donors' samples. The material sequenced was CD8+ T cells from PBMCs. This CDR3 reads CASSLGGGNGYTF. CDR3 DNA: TGTGCCAGCAGTTTGGGGGGAGGGAATGGCTACACCTTC.